These T cell receptor beta chains were read from a single sample in a study of blood T cell repertoires in COVID-19. Some clones are missing from TCRdb's copy, which holds only in-frame ones; the method was immunoSEQ multiplex PCR. The sample consists of approximately 280,000 clones, 70% to 90% of them appearing once. The sequencing input was peripheral blood. These receptors all stem from a woman between 70 and 85 years old with acute or convalescent COVID-19. The CDR3 runs from the conserved cysteine through the conserved F or W. The order of the fields is clone size, V gene, D gene, J gene, CDR3 protein, CDR3 DNA. A D gene is named only where the DNA matches it firmly. Rows may omit the clone size; those that give it use once, few, many or a size class.

>NA|TRBV3-1/TRBV3-2|NA|TRBJ1-1
CASSQATARLNTEAFF
TGTGCCAGCAGCCAAGCTACCGCCCGCCTGAACACTGAAGCTTTCTTT
>once|TRBV11-2|TRBD2|TRBJ2-3
CASSSGLAGASTDTQYF
TGTGCCAGCAGCTCAGGACTAGCGGGGGCTAGCACAGATACGCAGTATTTT
>NA|TRBV2|NA|TRBJ1-4
CASSDWDINEKLFF
TGTGCCAGCAGTGACTGGGACATTAATGAAAAACTGTTTTTT
>NA|TRBV3-1/TRBV3-2|NA|TRBJ2-7
CASSPGSYEQYF
TGTGCCAGCAGCCCCGGGAGCTACGAGCAGTACTTC
>NA|TRBV15|NA|TRBJ1-1
CATSRAYGNTEAFF
TGTGCCACCAGCAGAGCCTACGGGAACACTGAAGCTTTCTTT
>NA|TRBV19|TRBD2|TRBJ2-1
CASRTGGNNEQFF
TGTGCCAGTAGAACGGGGGGGAATAATGAGCAGTTCTTC
>NA|TRBV3-1/TRBV3-2|NA|TRBJ1-1
CASSQAGQNTEAFF
TGTGCCAGCAGCCAAGCAGGGCAGAACACTGAAGCTTTCTTT
>NA|TRBV5-1|NA|TRBJ2-7
CASSLSGGTPYEQYF
TGCGCCAGCAGCTTGTCGGGTGGGACACCCTACGAGCAGTACTTC
>NA|TRBV19|NA|TRBJ1-6
CASSARGNSPLHF
TGTGCCAGTAGTGCCAGGGGAAATTCACCCCTCCACTTT
>NA|TRBV29-1|TRBD2|TRBJ2-1
CSVRLAANEQFF
TGCAGCGTTCGACTAGCCGCCAATGAGCAGTTCTTC
>NA|TRBV18|TRBD1|TRBJ2-7
CASSPSWAGQGAYEQYF
TGTGCCAGCTCACCATCGTGGGCGGGACAGGGGGCCTACGAGCAGTACTTC
>NA|TRBV29-1|TRBD1|TRBJ1-1
CSVVNRGRFTEAFF
TGCAGCGTTGTAAACAGGGGGCGATTCACTGAAGCTTTCTTT
>NA|TRBV2|TRBD2|TRBJ2-3
CASSERTRGSGDTQYF
TGTGCCAGCAGTGAAAGGACTAGAGGGAGTGGAGATACGCAGTATTTT
>NA|TRBV6-5|NA|TRBJ2-5
CASSYGGDNWKTQYF
TGTGCCAGCAGTTACGGAGGTGATAACTGGAAGACCCAGTACTTC
>NA|TRBV2|TRBD1|TRBJ1-6
CASSEGGTGNSPLHF
TGTGCCAGCAGTGAAGGGGGGACAGGAAATTCACCCCTCCACTTT
>NA|TRBV19|TRBD1|TRBJ2-7
CASSIDPRGTYEQYF
TGTGCCAGTAGTATAGACCCCAGGGGGACCTACGAGCAGTACTTC
>NA|TRBV6-5|NA|TRBJ2-5
CASSRTGRQETQYF
TGTGCCAGCAGTCGCACGGGGAGGCAAGAGACCCAGTACTTC
>NA|TRBV5-4|NA|TRBJ2-7
CASSLDKGPYEQYF
TGTGCCAGCAGCCTCGACAAAGGCCCTTACGAGCAGTACTTC
>NA|TRBV9|NA|TRBJ2-1
CASSADRSSYNEQFF
TGTGCCAGCAGCGCCGACAGGAGCTCCTACAATGAGCAGTTCTTC
>NA|TRBV5-1|NA|TRBJ1-1
CASRANTEAFF
TGCGCCAGCAGGGCGAACACTGAAGCTTTCTTT
>NA|TRBV5-1|TRBD1|TRBJ1-5
CAPIIRDSLNQPQHF
TGCGCCCCAATTATCCGGGACAGTCTTAATCAGCCCCAGCATTTT
>NA|TRBV5-6|TRBD1|TRBJ1-3
CASYEQGAGNTIYF
TGTGCCAGTTACGAACAGGGGGCTGGAAACACCATATATTTT
>NA|TRBV3-1/TRBV3-2|NA|TRBJ1-1
CASTEQASNTEAFF
TGTGCCAGCACCGAACAGGCTTCGAACACTGAAGCTTTCTTT
>NA|TRBV5-1|NA|TRBJ2-3
CASSLGQGGPDTQYF
TGCGCCAGCAGCTTGGGGCAGGGAGGCCCAGATACGCAGTATTTT
>NA|TRBV11-3|TRBD1|TRBJ2-2
CASSSYRGTGELFF
TGTGCCAGCAGCTCCTACAGGGGAACCGGGGAGCTGTTTTTT
>NA|TRBV5-4|TRBD2|TRBJ2-5
CASTEDGLAEETQYF
TGTGCCAGCACCGAGGATGGTCTAGCGGAAGAGACCCAGTACTTC
>NA|TRBV6-2/TRBV6-3|NA|TRBJ1-4
CASSSKRTTNEKLFF
TGTGCCAGCAGTTCCAAGCGTACAACTAATGAAAAACTGTTTTTT
>NA|TRBV18|NA|TRBJ1-1
CASSPRALEAFF
TGTGCCAGCTCACCGCGTGCATTAGAAGCTTTCTTT
>NA|TRBV5-4|NA|TRBJ1-2
CASIPAPQSYGYTF
TGTGCCAGCATCCCCGCCCCCCAGTCTTATGGCTACACCTTC
>once|TRBV11-2|TRBD2|TRBJ2-5
CASSLGLAAETQYF
TGTGCCAGCAGCTTAGGACTAGCTGCAGAGACCCAGTACTTC
>NA|TRBV2|TRBD1|TRBJ1-1
CASSVQGWSTEAFF
TGTGCCAGCAGCGTACAGGGGTGGTCGACTGAAGCTTTCTTT
>few|TRBV3-1/TRBV3-2|NA|TRBJ1-1
CASSRRERATEAFF
TGTGCCAGCAGCCGACGGGAACGGGCCACTGAAGCTTTCTTT
>few|TRBV10-3|NA|TRBJ2-2
CAISESPEYPKELFF
TGTGCCATCAGTGAGTCGCCGGAGTACCCCAAGGAGCTGTTTTTT
>few|TRBV6-5|NA|TRBJ1-2
CASGGLDYGYTF
TGTGCCAGCGGGGGACTGGACTATGGCTACACCTTC
>NA|TRBV30|NA|TRBJ1-5
CAWSPRQTSNQPQHF
TGTGCCTGGAGTCCAAGACAGACTAGCAATCAGCCCCAGCATTTT
>NA|TRBV15|NA|TRBJ2-7
CATSPRAFIKGLSYEQYF
TGTGCCACCAGCCCGAGGGCATTCATAAAGGGCCTCTCCTACGAGCAGTACTTC
>NA|TRBV5-4|TRBD1|TRBJ1-3
CASSLAMDRGRTGNTIYF
TGTGCCAGCAGCTTGGCCATGGACAGGGGTCGAACTGGAAACACCATATATTTT
>NA|TRBV2|TRBD2|TRBJ2-3
CASGSTSGRTDTQYF
TGTGCCAGCGGATCAACTAGCGGGAGGACAGATACGCAGTATTTT
>NA|TRBV6-1|NA|TRBJ2-7
CASSEVSRTYEQYF
TGTGCCAGCAGTGAAGTCAGCAGGACCTACGAGCAGTACTTC
>NA|TRBV27|NA|TRBJ1-2
CASSRWGDYGYTF
TGTGCCAGCTCTCGGTGGGGGGACTATGGCTACACCTTC
>NA|TRBV7-9|NA|TRBJ1-1
CASSPLGSYTEAFF
TGTGCCAGCAGCCCGCTAGGTTCCTACACTGAAGCTTTCTTT
>NA|TRBV7-2|NA|TRBJ1-6
CASSLRRTVNSPLHF
TGTGCCAGCAGCTTAAGACGGACAGTTAATTCACCCCTCCACTTT
>NA|TRBV9|NA|TRBJ2-1
CASSVGTSPNEQFF
TGTGCCAGCAGCGTAGGTACTAGCCCCAATGAGCAGTTCTTC
>NA|TRBV27|TRBD1|TRBJ1-2
CASSSRTGSNYGYTF
TGTGCCAGCAGTTCCCGGACAGGGAGTAACTATGGCTACACCTTC